A selection of T cell receptor beta chains follows, all from one sample in a study of cytomegalovirus exposure and HLA in healthy donors. Profiling relied on immunoSEQ multiplex PCR, and the TCRdb table lists in-frame clones only, not all of them. The sample includes about 150,000 clones, 74% of them seen just once. Sequencing was done on a sample of PBMCs. Receptors originate from a man aged 30-40 years in good health and CMV-seronegative. CDR3s include the opening cysteine and the closing phenylalanine or tryptophan. A D gene is named only where the DNA matches it firmly. Only some rows state a clone size, as once, few, many or a class for expanded clones.

>TRBJ2-7|.|TRBV7-2|.
TGTGCCAGCAGCTTAACCGGAGCCGAGCAGTACTTC
CASSLTGAEQYF
>TRBJ2-5|.|TRBV19|TRBD1
TGTGCCAGTAGTCAGGGGGCGTGGGAGACCCAGTACTTC
CASSQGAWETQYF
>TRBJ2-7|.|TRBV6-1|TRBD1
TGTGCCAGCAGCCCCGGGACAGGGATCTACGAGCAGTACTTC
CASSPGTGIYEQYF
>TRBJ1-2|few|TRBV5-6|TRBD1
TGTGCCAGCAGCCACCGGGGACAGGGATTTGGCTACACCTTC
CASSHRGQGFGYTF
>TRBJ1-5|.|TRBV16|.
TGTGCCAGCAGCCAATCATATGGGGACTATCAGCCCCAGCATTTT
CASSQSYGDYQPQHF
>TRBJ2-2|.|TRBV7-2|.
TGTGCCAGCAGCTTAGGCGGAAACACCGGGGAGCTGTTTTTT
CASSLGGNTGELFF
>TRBJ2-7|.|TRBV29-1|TRBD1
TGCAGCGTAGGGACAGCCTACGAGCAGTACTTC
CSVGTAYEQYF
>TRBJ2-7|.|TRBV27|.
TGTGCCAGCAGTCCCTACGGCTCCTACGAGCAGTACTTC
CASSPYGSYEQYF
>TRBJ2-7|.|TRBV28|TRBD2
TGTGCCAGCAGGTTCAGCGGGGGCAGCTCCTACGAGCAGTACTTC
CASRFSGGSSYEQYF
>TRBJ2-3|.|TRBV7-3|.
TGTGCCAGCAGCTTAATGGGGGCCGACACAGATACGCAGTATTTT
CASSLMGADTDTQYF
>TRBJ1-1|.|TRBV5-6|.
TGTGCCAGCAGCCCCGCGGGCAGAGGCACTGAAGCTTTCTTT
CASSPAGRGTEAFF
>TRBJ2-7|.|TRBV7-2|.
TGTGCCAGCAGCCGACAGGTCTACGAGCAGTACTTC
CASSRQVYEQYF